This T cell receptor (beta chain) is drawn from a study of T cell responses to AZD1222 COVID-19 vaccine. General study points: Most donors were white British, females outnumbered males, and clonal diversity was possibly underestimated. Researchers took repertoire samples only after the peak T cell response had come. Unmutated variant regions are reportedly the target of nearly half of TCRs that are spike-specific.

The CDR3 length is 13 residues. The germline CDR1 and CDR2 sequences are SGHNT and YYREEE (reference sequence). Trimming cost V 1 base and J 2 bases, with 5 bases left between them. Assay: immunoSEQ multiplex PCR; the TCRdb copy retains only in-frame clones and omits some. The table has 110,000 to 150,000 clones, over 85% seen once. As regards this clone: Its target is unknown.

This receptor was obtained from an adult in good health. The sequenced sample was peripheral blood, obtained on day 0 of AZD1222 vaccination. The V and J genes are TRBV5-4 and TRBJ2-3; D call uncertain. CDR3 sequence reads: CASSLLSTDTQYF. In DNA, the CDR3 is TGTGCCAGCAGCTTGTTGTCCACAGATACGCAGTATTTT.